These 28 T cell receptor beta chains were sequenced from one sample in a study of long-term antiretroviral therapy in people with HIV. The authors ran the immunoSEQ assay, v3.0, at survey level. The assay was immunoSEQ multiplex PCR, and TCRdb's table has in-frame clones only and misses some. The profile covers 9,500 to 12,000 clones, with 75% to 90% appearing a single time and approximately 21% taken by the ten largest. This specimen consisted of unsorted PBMCs, obtained 0.2 years before starting antiretroviral therapy. The receptors originated from a woman aged 40-49 years with HIV.

The chain couples TRBV30 to TRBJ1-1, with 7 bases identical to TRBD1. CDR3 size: 15 residues. Germline CDR1 and CDR2: GTSNPN and SVGIG (reference sequence). The junction had 13 bases not matched to a gene; V was cut back by 8 bases and J by 1 base. In DNA, the CDR3 is TGTGCCAGCCGGGACAGAGCTACATCGAACACTGAAGCTTTCTTT. This translates into CASRDRATSNTEAFF.

This clone has only a few counts. The CDR3 spells CASSPDYYGNIQYF. The CDR3, as DNA: TGTGCCAGCAGCCCCGACTATTATGGAAACATTCAGTACTTC. The rearrangement joins TRBV27 to TRBJ2-4, with a tentative D call TRBD2 (5 bases). This CDR3 spans 14 amino acids. Trimming stripped 6 bases from V and 6 bases from J, with 15 bases between. Germline loops: CDR1 MNHEY, CDR2 SMNVEV (reference sequence).

The genes are TRBV6-1 and TRBJ1-6; perhaps TRBD1 as D (5 bases). This CDR3 comprises 19 residues. The germline CDR1 and CDR2 sequences are MNHNS and SASEGT. Trimming stripped 0 bases from V and 2 bases from J, with 17 bases between. CDR3 in DNA: TGTGCCAGCAGTGAAGCGCAAGGGGCATTAAGTCCCTATAATTCACCCCTCCACTTT. Its protein is CASSEAQGALSPYNSPLHF.

The rearrangement links TRBV4-3 to TRBJ1-5; D is unclear. Deletions cut 4 bases from V and 2 bases from J, with 9 bases between. CDR1 and CDR2 from the germline V gene are LGHNA and YSLEER. This CDR3 is built from 14 residues. Here the CDR3 DNA reads TGCGCCAGCAGCCGAAGACCGGGCAATCAGCCCCAGCATTTT. Translating it yields CASSRRPGNQPQHF.

V is TRBV5-1 and J is TRBJ2-7; no firm D call. The germline V gene encodes CDR1 SGHRS and CDR2 YFSETQ. CDR3 length: 14 amino acids. V was cut by 3 bases and J by 1 base, with 11 bases left in between. This CDR3 reads CASSYGFGSYEQYF. The CDR3 DNA reads as TGCGCCAGCAGCTACGGTTTCGGTTCCTACGAGCAGTACTTC.

This sequence joins TRBV2 and TRBJ2-7; a possible D gene is TRBD2 (5 bases). V was trimmed by 7 bases and J by 5 bases, leaving 18 bases between them. Looked up from germline, CDR1 is SNHLY and CDR2 is FYNNEI. This CDR3 has 14 residues. The CDR3 protein is CASTGGRGGHEQYF. The CDR3 DNA is TGTGCCAGCACCGGAGGCCGGGGTGGCCACGAGCAGTACTTC.

This clone was seen just once. The chain joins TRBV7-2 to TRBJ2-1; D remains ambiguous. With 1 base removed from V and 12 bases from J, the gap between germline ends came to 16 bases. The germline gives CDR1 SGHTA, CDR2 FQGNSA. This CDR3 region has 14 residues. The CDR3 protein is CASSLEGPPLGQFF. The CDR3 DNA reads TGTGCCAGCAGCTTAGAGGGTCCACCCCTCGGGCAGTTCTTC. Complete variable domain (other parts from reference TRBV7-2 and TRBJ2-1): GAGVSQSPSNKVTEKGKDVELRCDPISGHTALYWYRQSLGQGLEFLIYFQGNSAPDKSGLPSDRFSAERTGGSVSTLTIQRTQQEDSAVYLCASSLEGPPLGQFFGPGTRLTVL.

The chain recombines TRBV6-6 with TRBJ1-2; D uncertain. Germline V CDR1 and CDR2: MNHNY, SVGAGI (reference sequence). V gave up 1 base and J gave up 4 bases, with 16 bases separating them. The CDR3 covers 16 residues. The chain's CDR3 is CASSYLSGGWAYGYTF. CDR3 bases: TGTGCCAGCAGTTACTTATCGGGCGGATGGGCCTATGGCTACACCTTC.

The rearrangement uses TRBV7-2 and TRBJ1-3, with 11 bases that match TRBD1. The CDR3 spans 15 residues. Per germline, CDR1 SGHTA and CDR2 FQGNSA. CDR3 region: CAGQGDISSGNTIYF. CDR3 sequence (DNA): TGTGCGGGACAGGGGGACATCAGCTCTGGAAACACCATATATTTT.

The chain has TRBV4-3 and TRBJ2-3; no firm D call. CDR1 LGHNA and CDR2 YSLEER come from the germline V gene. With 4 bases removed from V and 4 bases from J, the gap between germline ends came to 18 bases. This CDR3 is built from 16 residues. CDR3 sequence (DNA): TGCGCCAGCAGCCCCCAAGTTCTCGGCGGTGCAGATACGCAGTATTTT. Amino acid sequence: CASSPQVLGGADTQYF.

This clone has a handful of counts. This sequence joins TRBV21-1 and TRBJ1-2; TRBD1, as called in the table, went unchecked against the DNA. TRBV21-1 constitutes a pseudogene. The CDR3 totals 15 residues. The CDR3, as DNA: TGTGCCAGCAGCAACCCCAGGGGCTCGAACTATGGCTACACCTTC. This codes for CASSNPRGSNYGYTF.

This clone was seen just once. V is TRBV30 and J is TRBJ1-2; no clear D. This CDR3 region has 16 residues. V was shortened by 1 base and J by 0 bases, with 15 bases between the two germline ends. The germline gives CDR1 GTSNPN, CDR2 SVGIG (reference sequence). The CDR3 bases are TGTGCCTGGAGTGACCCCGGCCTGTCTCCTAACTATGGCTACACCTTC. Encoded protein: CAWSDPGLSPNYGYTF.

This chain uses TRBV7-9 with TRBJ2-3; 9 bases fit TRBD1. V was pared by 11 bases and J by 4 bases, with 10 bases of the junction left unmatched. CDR1 is SEHNR, CDR2 FQNEAQ, per germline (reference sequence). The CDR3 has 14 amino acids. In nucleotides, the CDR3 is TGTGCCGGGCGCTTGACAGGGGGGTCAGATACGCAGTATTTT. This codes for CAGRLTGGSDTQYF.

The genes are TRBV9 and TRBJ2-7; unclear D gene. The ends were cut back, 0 bases at V and 5 bases at J, with 9 bases in the middle. Germline V lookup: CDR1 SGDLS, CDR2 YYNGEE. This CDR3 has 13 residues. In DNA, the CDR3 is TGTGCCAGCAGCGTAGAAGACGGTAACGAGCAGTACTTC. It encodes CASSVEDGNEQYF.

In DNA form, the CDR3 reads TGTGCCAGCAGCTTGGTTTGGGGGGGCCGTGACAATGAGCAGTTCTTC. It encodes CASSLVWGGRDNEQFF. The rearrangement links TRBV5-5 to TRBJ2-1, with D possibly matching TRBD2 (7 bases). This CDR3 comprises 16 residues. Germline loops: CDR1 SGHKS, CDR2 YYEKEE (reference sequence). Trimming pared 0 bases from V and 5 bases from J, leaving 15 bases between.

The sample holds a few counts of this clone. The chain is built from TRBV27 and TRBJ2-7, with 7 nucleotides matching TRBD1. CDR1 and CDR2 (germline): MNHEY, SMNVEV (reference sequence). With V trimmed by 6 bases and J by 3 bases, 11 bases remained unmatched. This CDR3 has 15 residues. The CDR3 reads CASSDVSAGGYEQYF. CDR3 in DNA: TGTGCCAGCAGCGACGTTTCTGCAGGGGGCTACGAGCAGTACTTC.

This clone appeared once. The gene calls are TRBV4-3 and TRBJ1-3; D gene uncertain. Trimming removed 0 bases from V and 1 base from J, with 13 bases in between. The CDR3 runs 17 residues. The germline CDR1 and CDR2 sequences are LGHNA and YSLEER. CDR3 in DNA: TGCGCCAGCAGCCAAGATCTATGGTCCGGGTCTGGAAACACCATATATTTT. It is translated as CASSQDLWSGSGNTIYF.

V gene TRBV5-8 combines with J gene TRBJ2-7; 10 positions agree with TRBD1. Germline assignment: CDR1 SGHTS and CDR2 YDEGEE. V lost 3 bases to trimming and J lost 5 bases; unmatched junction nucleotides: 8. The CDR3 spans 15 residues. In DNA form, the CDR3 reads TGTGCCAGCAGCTGGGGCTGGGACAGGGGAAACGAGCAGTACTTC. Translation gives CASSWGWDRGNEQYF.

The chain links TRBV30 to TRBJ2-7; a possible D gene is TRBD1 (8 bases). The CDR3 covers 14 residues. The V gene's germline CDR1 is GTSNPN and CDR2 SVGIG (reference sequence). V lost 1 base, J lost 6 bases, and 16 bases lay in between. Here the CDR3 reads CAWSALTGEGEQYF. As DNA, the CDR3 is TGTGCCTGGAGTGCACTGACAGGGGAGGGCGAGCAGTACTTC.

Judged by abundance, this clone is medium-sized (0.01 to 0.1%). The same CDR3 also results from other DNA sequences found in this sample. The chain links TRBV6-5 to TRBJ1-2; D is unclear. This CDR3 has 12 residues. V was shortened by 2 bases and J by 8 bases, with 9 bases between the two germline ends. CDR1 is MNHEY and CDR2 is SVGAGI in the germline V gene. The CDR3 loop is CASSYVGGGYTF. CDR3 nucleotide sequence: TGTGCCAGCAGTTACGTCGGTGGGGGCTACACCTTC.

J is TRBJ1-6 and V is TRBV19; D uncertain. The V gene's germline CDR1 is LNHDA and CDR2 SQIVND (reference sequence). The CDR3 is 14 amino acids. The V gene lost 4 bases and the J gene lost 5 bases, with 9 bases spanning the gap. CDR3 nucleotide sequence: TGTGCCAGTAGTACTGCCAGGCATAATTCACCCCTCCACTTT. Protein sequence: CASSTARHNSPLHF.

The chain employs TRBV19 and TRBJ1-1; 7 bases map to TRBD1. Germline CDR1 reads LNHDA; CDR2 reads SQIVND (reference sequence). V shed 7 bases, J shed 3 bases, and the junction held 8 bases outside the gene matches. The CDR3 spans 14 residues. The CDR3 loop reads CASTVTGIHTEAFF. Written as DNA, the CDR3 is TGTGCCAGTACCGTGACAGGGATACACACTGAAGCTTTCTTT.

The chain couples TRBV4-1 to TRBJ1-4; TRBD1 matches at 10 bases. Germline V gives CDR1 MGHRA, CDR2 YSYEKL. The CDR3 has 15 residues. The junction had 3 bases not matched to a gene; V was cut back by 4 bases and J by 4 bases. CDR3 residues: CASSPGQGINEKLFF. The CDR3 region has the DNA TGCGCCAGCAGCCCGGGACAGGGGATTAATGAAAAACTGTTTTTT.

The count of this clone is one. The chain recombines TRBV2 with TRBJ2-6; 8 nucleotides line up with TRBD1. Unmatched junction bases numbered 10, after V lost 6 bases and J lost 0 bases. CDR1 is SNHLY and CDR2 is FYNNEI in the germline V gene. This CDR3 is built from 18 residues. The CDR3 loop reads CASSAQTGGVSGANVLTF. The CDR3 DNA follows: TGTGCCAGCAGCGCACAAACAGGGGGTGTCTCTGGGGCCAACGTCCTGACTTTC. The variable domain in full, with the rest retrieved from reference TRBV2 and TRBJ2-6, is EPEVTQTPSHQVTQMGQEVILRCVPISNHLYFYWYRQILGQKVEFLVSFYNNEISEKSEIFDDQFSVERPDGSNFTLKIRSTKLEDSAMYFCASSAQTGGVSGANVLTFGAGSRLTVL.

The V call is TRBV11-2, the J call TRBJ2-5; D is uncertain. This CDR3 region has 13 residues. Germline CDR1 is SGHAT and CDR2 is FQNNGV. Trimming removed 0 bases from V and 7 bases from J, with 9 bases in between. The CDR3 loop is CASSLDLLRTQYF. CDR3 nucleotide sequence: TGTGCCAGCAGCTTAGATCTCCTTAGGACCCAGTACTTC.

The chain carries TRBV28 and TRBJ1-2; D might be TRBD1 (6 bases). The germline V gene has CDR1 MDHEN and CDR2 SYDVKM. Trimming pared 6 bases from V and 2 bases from J, leaving 19 bases between. The CDR3 has 16 amino acids. In nucleotides, the CDR3 is TGTGCCAGCAGCTCCCCGGGGGGCAGGGACAACTATGGCTACACCTTC. Amino acid sequence: CASSSPGGRDNYGYTF.

The chain recombines TRBV5-1 with TRBJ1-1; the D is unclear. Germline assignment: CDR1 SGHRS and CDR2 YFSETQ. The CDR3 covers 13 residues. Trimming took 5 bases from V and 3 from J, leaving 11 bases between them. The CDR3 spells CASSWGGDTEAFF. In nucleotides, the CDR3 is TGCGCCAGCAGTTGGGGAGGCGACACTGAAGCTTTCTTT.

The chain has TRBV6-6 and TRBJ1-3, with D maybe TRBD1 (5 bases). Trimming took off 6 bases at V and 3 bases at J, with 18 bases between the two ends. Germline-derived CDR1 and CDR2 are MNHNY and SVGAGI (reference sequence). This CDR3 spans 16 amino acids. The CDR3 region is CASRPRDGPLGNTIYF. The CDR3 DNA reads TGTGCCAGCAGACCCCGGGACGGTCCTCTTGGAAACACCATATATTTT.